This is a list of T cell receptor beta chains from one sample in a study of lymphopenia after photon versus proton radiotherapy. Sequencing used immunoSEQ multiplex PCR; TCRdb keeps in-frame clones, though not all of them. The sample includes 25,000 to 30,000 clones, about four fifths of them seen just once. The input for sequencing was peripheral blood, taken from a patient treated with photon-based radiotherapy. The receptors were gathered from a woman in her forties or fifties with pancreatic cancer. Each CDR3 is given with its conserved first and last residue. A D gene is named only where the DNA matches it firmly. Not all rows give a size; the values are once, few, many and, for expanded clones, a class.

clone size: NA; J gene: TRBJ1-2; V gene: TRBV6-5; D gene: NA; CDR3 protein: CASSYTDLLPKAF; CDR3 DNA: TGTGCCAGCAGTTACACCGATCTTCTACCTAAGGCCTTC
clone size: NA; J gene: TRBJ2-3; V gene: TRBV11-2; D gene: TRBD2; CDR3 protein: CASSLLAGGGTDTQYF; CDR3 DNA: TGTGCCAGCAGCCTTTTGGCGGGAGGAGGTACAGATACGCAGTATTTT
clone size: NA; J gene: TRBJ2-3; V gene: TRBV25-1; D gene: TRBD2; CDR3 protein: CASSDWASGSADTQYF; CDR3 DNA: TGTGCCAGCTCCGATTGGGCTAGCGGGAGCGCAGATACGCAGTATTTT
clone size: NA; J gene: TRBJ2-5; V gene: TRBV4-1; D gene: NA; CDR3 protein: CASRPGLWLETQYF; CDR3 DNA: TGCGCCAGCAGGCCCGGACTCTGGTTGGAGACCCAGTACTTC
clone size: NA; J gene: TRBJ2-1; V gene: TRBV9; D gene: NA; CDR3 protein: CASSVGPASNEQFF; CDR3 DNA: TGTGCCAGCAGCGTAGGCCCAGCGTCGAATGAGCAGTTCTTC
clone size: NA; J gene: TRBJ1-4; V gene: TRBV9; D gene: NA; CDR3 protein: CASSSALGEKLFF; CDR3 DNA: TGTGCCAGCAGCTCCGCTTTAGGGGAAAAACTGTTTTTT
clone size: NA; J gene: TRBJ2-7; V gene: TRBV4-3; D gene: NA; CDR3 protein: CASSQERGYEQYF; CDR3 DNA: TGCGCCAGCAGCCAGGAAAGGGGCTACGAGCAGTACTTC
clone size: NA; J gene: TRBJ1-1; V gene: TRBV7-2; D gene: NA; CDR3 protein: CASSLADSPNTEAFF; CDR3 DNA: TGTGCCAGCAGCTTAGCGGACAGTCCGAACACTGAAGCTTTCTTT
clone size: NA; J gene: TRBJ1-1; V gene: TRBV5-4; D gene: TRBD1; CDR3 protein: CASRAGTGDTEAFF; CDR3 DNA: TGTGCCAGCAGGGCCGGGACAGGGGACACTGAAGCTTTCTTT
clone size: NA; J gene: TRBJ2-3; V gene: TRBV6-1; D gene: NA; CDR3 protein: CASRRDGPGDTQYF; CDR3 DNA: TGTGCCAGCAGGAGGGACGGCCCCGGGGATACGCAGTATTTT
clone size: few; J gene: TRBJ1-5; V gene: TRBV6-5; D gene: NA; CDR3 protein: CASSYRETQPQHF; CDR3 DNA: TGTGCCAGCAGTTACAGGGAAACCCAGCCCCAGCATTTT
clone size: NA; J gene: TRBJ2-2; V gene: TRBV30; D gene: NA; CDR3 protein: CAWTDLGSTGELFF; CDR3 DNA: TGTGCCTGGACAGATCTAGGGTCCACCGGGGAGCTGTTTTTT
clone size: few; J gene: TRBJ1-4; V gene: TRBV23-1; D gene: NA; CDR3 protein: CAHGSTNEKLFF; CDR3 DNA: TGCGCCCACGGCTCAACTAATGAAAAACTGTTTTTT
clone size: NA; J gene: TRBJ2-5; V gene: TRBV27; D gene: TRBD2; CDR3 protein: CASSLQASGVPETQYF; CDR3 DNA: TGTGCCAGCAGTTTACAGGCTAGCGGGGTCCCAGAGACCCAGTACTTC
clone size: once; J gene: TRBJ2-2; V gene: TRBV10-1; D gene: NA; CDR3 protein: CASSDRGTGELFF; CDR3 DNA: TGCGCCAGCAGTGACAGAGGCACCGGGGAGCTGTTTTTT
clone size: NA; J gene: TRBJ2-1; V gene: TRBV4-3; D gene: TRBD1; CDR3 protein: CASSPYGQGGSYNEQFF; CDR3 DNA: TGCGCCAGCAGCCCCTACGGACAGGGGGGTTCCTACAATGAGCAGTTCTTC
clone size: once; J gene: TRBJ1-5; V gene: TRBV28; D gene: NA; CDR3 protein: CASSLSGGAEQPQHF; CDR3 DNA: TGTGCCAGCAGTTTAAGCGGGGGGGCAGAACAGCCCCAGCATTTT
clone size: NA; J gene: TRBJ2-3; V gene: TRBV29-1; D gene: NA; CDR3 protein: CSAQGGDTQYF; CDR3 DNA: TGCAGCGCCCAGGGAGGAGATACGCAGTATTTT
clone size: NA; J gene: TRBJ1-1; V gene: TRBV5-8; D gene: TRBD1; CDR3 protein: CASSTWGQSNTEAFF; CDR3 DNA: TGTGCCAGCAGCACCTGGGGACAGTCGAACACTGAAGCTTTCTTT
clone size: NA; J gene: TRBJ2-1; V gene: TRBV2; D gene: TRBD2; CDR3 protein: CASAGLAGGRQNYNEQFF; CDR3 DNA: TGTGCCAGCGCCGGACTAGCGGGAGGCCGTCAGAACTACAATGAGCAGTTCTTC
clone size: NA; J gene: TRBJ2-7; V gene: TRBV27; D gene: TRBD1; CDR3 protein: CASSSHTGGQLYEQYF; CDR3 DNA: TGTGCCAGCAGTTCGCATACAGGGGGACAGCTCTACGAGCAGTACTTC
clone size: NA; J gene: TRBJ2-3; V gene: TRBV19; D gene: TRBD2; CDR3 protein: CASSIPLAGADTQYF; CDR3 DNA: TGTGCCAGTAGTATACCACTAGCGGGAGCAGATACGCAGTATTTT
clone size: NA; J gene: TRBJ2-1; V gene: TRBV29-1; D gene: TRBD2; CDR3 protein: CSALGTSGFSSYNEQFF; CDR3 DNA: TGCAGCGCCCTCGGGACTAGCGGGTTTAGCTCCTACAATGAGCAGTTCTTC